Listed below are T cell receptor beta chains from one sample, sequenced in a study of blood T cell repertoires in COVID-19. The assay was immunoSEQ multiplex PCR, and TCRdb's table has in-frame clones only and misses some. This table holds around 140,000 clones, about 89% found once. Sequences were obtained from peripheral blood. The receptors come from a man aged 50-59 years with active or convalescent COVID-19. Each CDR3 is given with its conserved first and last residue. A D gene is named only where the DNA matches it firmly.

j_gene,d_gene,v_gene,CDR3nt,CDR3aa
TRBJ2-5,TRBD2,TRBV11-2,TGTGCCAGCAGCTCAAGACTAGCGGGAACTATACAAGAGACCCAGTACTTC,CASSSRLAGTIQETQYF
TRBJ2-5,NA,TRBV5-6,TGTGCCAGCAGCTTCGGCCAGGGGTCCCAGTACTTC,CASSFGQGSQYF
TRBJ2-7,TRBD1,TRBV10-2,TGCGCCAGCGGAGCCACAGGGGACTACGAGCAGTACTTC,CASGATGDYEQYF
TRBJ1-1,NA,TRBV21-1,TGTGCCAGCAGCAAAGTAGTGTACAGGGGCACTGAAGCTTTCTTT,CASSKVVYRGTEAFF
TRBJ2-1,TRBD2,TRBV7-2,TGTGCCAGCAGCTTAGAGCCCCTAGCGGTTGCCTACAATGAGCAGTTCTTC,CASSLEPLAVAYNEQFF
TRBJ2-2,TRBD1,TRBV5-1,TGCGCCAGCAGAGAAGCCGGGACAGGGGGCACCGGGGAGCTGTTTTTT,CASREAGTGGTGELFF
TRBJ1-1,TRBD1,TRBV18,TGTGCCAGCTCGGGACAGGGACCTTCGGCGAACACTGAAGCTTTCTTT,CASSGQGPSANTEAFF
TRBJ2-2,TRBD1,TRBV11-3,TGTGCCAGCAGCATGGGACAGGAGCCCACCGGGGAGCTGTTTTTT,CASSMGQEPTGELFF
TRBJ1-2,NA,TRBV6-1,TGTGCCAGCAGTGAACAGGGTGGTGACTATGGCTACACCTTC,CASSEQGGDYGYTF
TRBJ1-5,NA,TRBV12-3/TRBV12-4,TGTGCCAGCCTCCAGGGGAACAATCAGCCCCAGCATTTT,CASLQGNNQPQHF